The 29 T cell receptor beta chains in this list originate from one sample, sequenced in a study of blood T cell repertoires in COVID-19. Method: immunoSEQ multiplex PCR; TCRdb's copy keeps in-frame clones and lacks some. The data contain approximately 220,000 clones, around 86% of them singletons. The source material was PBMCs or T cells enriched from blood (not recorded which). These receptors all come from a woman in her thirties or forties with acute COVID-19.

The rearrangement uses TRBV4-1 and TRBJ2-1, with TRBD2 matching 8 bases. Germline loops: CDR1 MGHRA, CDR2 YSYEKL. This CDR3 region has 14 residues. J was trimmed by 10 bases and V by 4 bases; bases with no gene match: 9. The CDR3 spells CASSPGLAGREQFF. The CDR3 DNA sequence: TGCGCCAGCAGCCCCGGGTTAGCGGGGAGAGAGCAGTTCTTC.

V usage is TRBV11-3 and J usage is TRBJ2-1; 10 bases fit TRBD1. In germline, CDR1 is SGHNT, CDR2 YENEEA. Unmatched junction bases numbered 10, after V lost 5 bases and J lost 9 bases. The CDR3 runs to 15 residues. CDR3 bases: TGTGCCAGCAGCCCGCCGACAGGGGGCCTTGGTGAGCAGTTCTTC. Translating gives CASSPPTGGLGEQFF. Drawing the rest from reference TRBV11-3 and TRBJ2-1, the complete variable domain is EAGVVQSPRYKIIEKKQPVAFWCNPISGHNTLYWYLQNLGQGPELLIRYENEEAVDDSQLPKDRFSAERLKGVDSTLKIQPAELGDSAVYLCASSPPTGGLGEQFFGPGTRLTVL.

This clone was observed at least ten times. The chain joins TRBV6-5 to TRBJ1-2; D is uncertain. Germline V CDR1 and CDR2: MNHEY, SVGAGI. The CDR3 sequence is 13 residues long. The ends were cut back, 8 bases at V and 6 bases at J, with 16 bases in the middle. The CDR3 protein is CASRGGIEHGYTF. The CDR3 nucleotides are TGTGCCAGCCGGGGAGGGATTGAGCATGGCTACACCTTC.

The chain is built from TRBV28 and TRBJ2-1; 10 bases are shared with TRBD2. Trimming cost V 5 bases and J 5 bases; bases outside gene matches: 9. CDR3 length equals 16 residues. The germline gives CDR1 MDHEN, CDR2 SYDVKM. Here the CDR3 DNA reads TGTGCCAGCAGTCCCTCTAGCGGGAGAGGGAACAATGAGCAGTTCTTC. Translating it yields CASSPSSGRGNNEQFF.

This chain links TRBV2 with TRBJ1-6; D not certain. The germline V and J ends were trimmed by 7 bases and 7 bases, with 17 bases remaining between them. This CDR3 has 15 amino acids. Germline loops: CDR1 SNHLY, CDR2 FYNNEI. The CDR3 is CASMYGEARNSPLHF. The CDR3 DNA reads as TGTGCCAGCATGTACGGGGAGGCACGCAATTCACCCCTCCACTTT.

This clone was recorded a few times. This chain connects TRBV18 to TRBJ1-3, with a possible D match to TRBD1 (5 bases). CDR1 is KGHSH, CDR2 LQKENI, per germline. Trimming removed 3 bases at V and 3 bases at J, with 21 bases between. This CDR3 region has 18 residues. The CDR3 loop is CASSPRDRGTSVGNTIYF. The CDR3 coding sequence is TGTGCCAGCTCACCTCGTGACAGAGGTACTTCTGTTGGAAACACCATATATTTT.

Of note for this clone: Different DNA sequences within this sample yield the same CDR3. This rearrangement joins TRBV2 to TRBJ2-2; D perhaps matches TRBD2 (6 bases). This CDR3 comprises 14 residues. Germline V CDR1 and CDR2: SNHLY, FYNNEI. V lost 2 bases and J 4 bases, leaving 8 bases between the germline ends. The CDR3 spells CASSEQGGTGELFF. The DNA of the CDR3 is TGTGCCAGCAGTGAACAGGGAGGCACCGGGGAGCTGTTTTTT.

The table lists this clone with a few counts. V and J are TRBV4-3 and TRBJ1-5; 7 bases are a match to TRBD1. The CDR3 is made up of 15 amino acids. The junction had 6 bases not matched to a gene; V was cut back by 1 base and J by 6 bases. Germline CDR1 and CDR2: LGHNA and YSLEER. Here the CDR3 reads CASSQAATGAQPQHF. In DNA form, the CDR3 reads TGCGCCAGCAGCCAAGCTGCCACAGGGGCTCAGCCCCAGCATTTT.

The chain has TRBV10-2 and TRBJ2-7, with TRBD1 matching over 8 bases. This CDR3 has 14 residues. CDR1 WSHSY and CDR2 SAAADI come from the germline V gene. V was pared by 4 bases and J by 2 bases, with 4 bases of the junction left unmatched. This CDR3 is CASSAGQVTYEQYF. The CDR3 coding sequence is TGCGCCAGCAGTGCGGGACAGGTAACCTACGAGCAGTACTTC.

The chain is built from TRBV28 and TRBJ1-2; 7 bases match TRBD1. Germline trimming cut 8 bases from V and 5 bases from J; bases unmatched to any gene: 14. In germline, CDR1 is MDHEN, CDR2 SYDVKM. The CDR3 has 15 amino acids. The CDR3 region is CASVTGTAFTYGYTF. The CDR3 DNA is TGTGCCAGCGTCACGGGGACAGCCTTTACGTATGGCTACACCTTC.

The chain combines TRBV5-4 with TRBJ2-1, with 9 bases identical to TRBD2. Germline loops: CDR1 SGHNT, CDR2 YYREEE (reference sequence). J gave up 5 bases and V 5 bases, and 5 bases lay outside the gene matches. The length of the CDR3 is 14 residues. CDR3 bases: TGTGCCAGCAGTCGGCTAGCGGGGAACAATGAGCAGTTCTTC. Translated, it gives CASSRLAGNNEQFF.

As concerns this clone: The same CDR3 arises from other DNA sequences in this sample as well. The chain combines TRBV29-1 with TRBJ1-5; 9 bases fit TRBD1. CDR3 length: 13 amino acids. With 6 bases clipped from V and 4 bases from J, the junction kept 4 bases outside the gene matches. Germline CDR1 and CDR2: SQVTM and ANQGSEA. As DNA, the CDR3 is TGCAGCGTAGGGACAGGGAATAATCAGCCCCAGCATTTT. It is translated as CSVGTGNNQPQHF.

The CDR3 protein is CSAHGGSSITDTQYF. CDR3 nucleotide sequence: TGCAGCGCCCACGGCGGGAGCTCGATCACAGATACGCAGTATTTT. The chain couples TRBV29-1 to TRBJ2-3, with 7 bases that match TRBD2. This CDR3 is 15 amino acids long. Trimming removed 7 bases from V and 2 bases from J; junction bases left unmatched: 12. CDR1 SQVTM and CDR2 ANQGSEA come from the germline V gene.

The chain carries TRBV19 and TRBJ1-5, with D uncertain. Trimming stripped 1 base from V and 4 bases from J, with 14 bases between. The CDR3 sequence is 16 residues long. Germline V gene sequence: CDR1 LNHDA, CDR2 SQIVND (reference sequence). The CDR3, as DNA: TGTGCCAGTAGTATAGTTTCCCGAGGCGTTAATCAGCCCCAGCATTTT. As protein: CASSIVSRGVNQPQHF.

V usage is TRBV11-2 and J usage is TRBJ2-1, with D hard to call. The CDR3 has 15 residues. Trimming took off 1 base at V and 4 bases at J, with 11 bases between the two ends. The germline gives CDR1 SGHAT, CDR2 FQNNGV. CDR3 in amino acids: CASSLGVAGYNEQFF. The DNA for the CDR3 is TGTGCCAGCAGCTTAGGGGTCGCCGGGTACAATGAGCAGTTCTTC. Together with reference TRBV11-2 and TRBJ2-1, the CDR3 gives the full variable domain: EAGVAQSPRYKIIEKRQSVAFWCNPISGHATLYWYQQILGQGPKLLIQFQNNGVVDDSQLPKDRFSAERLKGVDSTLKIQPAKLEDSAVYLCASSLGVAGYNEQFFGPGTRLTVL.

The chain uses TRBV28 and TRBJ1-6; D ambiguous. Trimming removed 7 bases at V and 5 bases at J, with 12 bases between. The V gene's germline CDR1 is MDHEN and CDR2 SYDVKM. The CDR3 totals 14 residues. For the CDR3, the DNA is TGTGCCAGCACCCGTACCCAGAATAATTCACCCCTCCACTTT. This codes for CASTRTQNNSPLHF. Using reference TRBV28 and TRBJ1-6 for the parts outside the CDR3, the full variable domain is DVKVTQSSRYLVKRTGEKVFLECVQDMDHENMFWYRQDPGLGLRLIYFSYDVKMKEKGDIPEGYSVSREKKERFSLILESASTNQTSMYLCASTRTQNNSPLHFGNGTRLTVT.

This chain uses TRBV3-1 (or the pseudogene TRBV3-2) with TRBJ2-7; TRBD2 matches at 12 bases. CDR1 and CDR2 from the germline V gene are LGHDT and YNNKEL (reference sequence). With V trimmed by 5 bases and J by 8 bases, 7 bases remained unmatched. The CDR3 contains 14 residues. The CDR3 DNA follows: TGTGCCAGCAGCTCCGGGACTAGCGGGCGAAAGCAGTACTTC. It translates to CASSSGTSGRKQYF.

The DNA of the CDR3 is TGTGCCAGCAGTTGGGGGACAGGGGGCTGGGGCAATCAGCCCCAGCATTTT. Its translation: CASSWGTGGWGNQPQHF. The chain links TRBV28 to TRBJ1-5; TRBD1 agrees at 12 bases. CDR1 MDHEN and CDR2 SYDVKM come from the germline V gene. The CDR3 extends over 17 amino acids. The junction had 6 bases not matched to a gene; V was cut back by 4 bases and J by 2 bases.

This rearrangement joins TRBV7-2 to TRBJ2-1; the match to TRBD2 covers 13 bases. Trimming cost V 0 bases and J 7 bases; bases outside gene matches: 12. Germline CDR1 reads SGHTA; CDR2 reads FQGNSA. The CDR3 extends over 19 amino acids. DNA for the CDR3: TGTGCCAGCAGCTTAGCCTATCCCCGGACTAGCGGGAGATCGAATGAGCAGTTCTTC. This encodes CASSLAYPRTSGRSNEQFF.

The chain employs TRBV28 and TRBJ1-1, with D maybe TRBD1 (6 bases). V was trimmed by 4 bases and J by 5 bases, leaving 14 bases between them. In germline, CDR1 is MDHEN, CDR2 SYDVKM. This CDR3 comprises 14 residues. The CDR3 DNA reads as TGTGCCAGCAGTTCCAGGGAAGGGGGAACTGAAGCTTTCTTT. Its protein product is CASSSREGGTEAFF.

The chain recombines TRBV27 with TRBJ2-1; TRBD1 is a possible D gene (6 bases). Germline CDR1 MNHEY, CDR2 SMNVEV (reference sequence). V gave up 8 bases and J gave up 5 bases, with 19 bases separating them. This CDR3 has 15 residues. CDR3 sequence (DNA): TGTGCCAGCCTCCCAGCCAACAGGGCCCACAATGAGCAGTTCTTC. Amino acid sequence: CASLPANRAHNEQFF.

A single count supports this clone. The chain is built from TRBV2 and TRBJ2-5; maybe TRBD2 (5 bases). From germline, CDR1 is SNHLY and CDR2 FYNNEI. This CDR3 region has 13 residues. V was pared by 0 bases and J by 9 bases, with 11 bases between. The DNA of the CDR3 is TGTGCCAGCAGTGAAGCTCAGGCCGGGGCCCAGTACTTC. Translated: CASSEAQAGAQYF.

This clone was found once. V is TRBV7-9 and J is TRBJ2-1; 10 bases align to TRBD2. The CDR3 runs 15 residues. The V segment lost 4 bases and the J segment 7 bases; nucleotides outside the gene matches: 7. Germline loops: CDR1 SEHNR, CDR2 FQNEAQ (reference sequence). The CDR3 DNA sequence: TGTGCCAGCAGCTCCCACAGCGGGAGGGGGAATGAGCAGTTCTTC. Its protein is CASSSHSGRGNEQFF.

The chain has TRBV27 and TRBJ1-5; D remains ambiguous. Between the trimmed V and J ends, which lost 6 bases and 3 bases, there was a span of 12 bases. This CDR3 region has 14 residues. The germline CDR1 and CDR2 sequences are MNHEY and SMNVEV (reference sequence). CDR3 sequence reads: CASSRSNPNQPQHF. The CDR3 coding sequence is TGTGCCAGCAGCCGGTCTAACCCCAATCAGCCCCAGCATTTT.

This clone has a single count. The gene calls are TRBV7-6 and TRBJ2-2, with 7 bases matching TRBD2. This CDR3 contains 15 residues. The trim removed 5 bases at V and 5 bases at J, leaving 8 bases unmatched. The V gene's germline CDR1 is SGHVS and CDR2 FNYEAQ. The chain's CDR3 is CASSRGGLKTGELFF. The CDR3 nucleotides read TGTGCCAGCAGCCGGGGAGGGTTGAAGACCGGGGAGCTGTTTTTT.

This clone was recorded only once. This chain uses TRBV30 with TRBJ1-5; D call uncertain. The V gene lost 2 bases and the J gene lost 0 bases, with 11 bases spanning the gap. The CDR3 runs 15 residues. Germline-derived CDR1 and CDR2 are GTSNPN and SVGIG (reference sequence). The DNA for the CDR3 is TGTGCCTGGAGTAAACAGTCATATAGCAATCAGCCCCAGCATTTT. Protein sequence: CAWSKQSYSNQPQHF. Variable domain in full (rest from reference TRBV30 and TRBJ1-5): SQTIHQWPATLVQPVGSPLSLECTVEGTSNPNLYWYRQAAGRGLQLLFYSVGIGQISSEVPQNLSASRPQDRQFILSSKKLLLSDSGFYLCAWSKQSYSNQPQHFGDGTRLSIL.

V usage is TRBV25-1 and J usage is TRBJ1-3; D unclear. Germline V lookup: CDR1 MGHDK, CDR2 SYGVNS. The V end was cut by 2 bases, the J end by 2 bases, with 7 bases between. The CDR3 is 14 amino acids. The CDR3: CASSEPAAGNTIYF. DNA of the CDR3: TGTGCCAGCAGTGAACCCGCAGCTGGAAACACCATATATTTT. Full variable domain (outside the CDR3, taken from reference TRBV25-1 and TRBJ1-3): EADIYQTPRYLVIGTGKKITLECSQTMGHDKMYWYQQDPGMELHLIHYSYGVNSTEKGDLSSESTVSRIRTEHFPLTLESARPSHTSQYLCASSEPAAGNTIYFGEGSWLTVV.

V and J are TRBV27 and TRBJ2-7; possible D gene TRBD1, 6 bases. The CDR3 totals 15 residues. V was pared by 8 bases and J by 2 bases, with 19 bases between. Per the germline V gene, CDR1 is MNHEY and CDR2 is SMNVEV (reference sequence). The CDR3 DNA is TGTGCCAGCCGGGACACCCACCCGGCCACCTACGAGCAGTACTTC. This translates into CASRDTHPATYEQYF.

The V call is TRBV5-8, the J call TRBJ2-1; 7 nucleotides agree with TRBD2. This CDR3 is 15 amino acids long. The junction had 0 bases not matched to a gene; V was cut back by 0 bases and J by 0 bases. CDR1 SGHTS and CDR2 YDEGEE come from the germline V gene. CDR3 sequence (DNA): TGTGCCAGCAGCTTGGTAGCGGGCTCCTACAATGAGCAGTTCTTC. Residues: CASSLVAGSYNEQFF.